These 17 T cell receptor beta chains were all obtained from the same sample, sequenced in a study of OX40 agonist ivuxolimab in advanced cancers. Some clones are missing from TCRdb's copy, which holds only in-frame ones; the method was immunoSEQ multiplex PCR. The top ten hold about 20% of the sample, which has tens of thousands of clones, roughly 79% seen once. The source material was CD4+ or CD8+ T cells sorted from blood, sampled in a trial of the OX40 agonist ivuxolimab. These receptors all come from an adult with an advanced solid tumor such as melanoma, head and neck, liver or kidney cancer.

This chain links TRBV28 with TRBJ2-7, with TRBD1 identical over 10 bases. The CDR3 extends over 15 amino acids. The germline V gene encodes CDR1 MDHEN and CDR2 SYDVKM. After removal of 5 bases from V and 2 bases from J, the junction contained 6 bases not matched to a gene. The CDR3 sequence: CASSTGTGAAYEQYF. CDR3 nucleotides: TGTGCCAGCAGTACTGGGACAGGGGCTGCCTACGAGCAGTACTTC.

This clone turned up a few times. The chain combines TRBV25-1 with TRBJ1-2, with D possibly TRBD1 on 5 matching bases. Germline-derived CDR1 and CDR2 are MGHDK and SYGVNS. This CDR3 contains 16 residues. The ends were cut back, 2 bases at V and 1 base at J, with 14 bases in the middle. The CDR3 coding sequence is TGTGCCAGCAGTGAACGGAGACAGATAAATAACTATGGCTACACCTTC. Protein product: CASSERRQINNYGYTF.

The V call is TRBV5-1, the J call TRBJ2-7, with unresolved D. Germline V gives CDR1 SGHRS, CDR2 YFSETQ. This CDR3 comprises 14 residues. V gave up 2 bases and J gave up 7 bases, with 16 bases separating them. CDR3 region: CASSLRAALREQYF. For the CDR3, the DNA is TGCGCCAGCAGCTTACGGGCGGCGCTACGAGAGCAGTACTTC.

The V and J genes are TRBV2 and TRBJ2-1; 12 bases are a match to TRBD1. The CDR3 consists of 17 residues. Germline assignment: CDR1 SNHLY and CDR2 FYNNEI. The V segment lost 6 bases and the J segment 7 bases; nucleotides outside the gene matches: 13. The CDR3 is CASRVTLTGQGANEQFF. The CDR3 DNA follows: TGTGCCAGCAGGGTGACACTTACGGGACAGGGGGCAAATGAGCAGTTCTTC.

This CDR3 is CASMTGHGGYEQYF. The CDR3 region has the DNA TGTGCCAGCATGACCGGACACGGGGGTTACGAGCAGTACTTC. The chain combines TRBV2 with TRBJ2-7; possibly TRBD2 for D (6 bases). This CDR3 comprises 14 residues. Germline CDR1 reads SNHLY; CDR2 reads FYNNEI. V lost 7 bases, J lost 4 bases, and 17 bases lay in between. The variable domain in full, with the rest retrieved from reference TRBV2 and TRBJ2-7, is EPEVTQTPSHQVTQMGQEVILRCVPISNHLYFYWYRQILGQKVEFLVSFYNNEISEKSEIFDDQFSVERPDGSNFTLKIRSTKLEDSAMYFCASMTGHGGYEQYFGPGTRLTVT.

The CDR3 spells CASSYSLGGTQYF. The CDR3 DNA reads TGTGCCAGCAGTTACTCGCTGGGAGGTACGCAGTATTTT. The chain joins TRBV6-5 to TRBJ2-3; D might be TRBD2 (6 bases). Looked up from germline, CDR1 is MNHEY and CDR2 is SVGAGI. The CDR3 spans 13 residues. Trimming cost V 0 bases and J 8 bases, with 9 bases left between them.

The V call is TRBV14, the J call TRBJ1-4, with TRBD1 matching 7 bases. V was pared by 10 bases and J by 3 bases, with 11 bases of the junction left unmatched. CDR1 is SGHDN and CDR2 is FVKESK in the germline V gene. The CDR3 spans 15 residues. This CDR3 is CATVDRARANEKLFF. CDR3 bases: TGTGCCACCGTAGACAGGGCTAGAGCTAATGAAAAACTGTTTTTT.

The gene calls are TRBV6-5 and TRBJ1-5; the D is unclear. Per germline, CDR1 MNHEY and CDR2 SVGAGI. V lost 6 bases and J lost 3, with 9 bases in between. The CDR3 loop spans 13 amino acids. Here the CDR3 DNA reads TGTGCCAGCAGCGGTCGGCACAATCAGCCCCAGCATTTT. This translates into CASSGRHNQPQHF.

This chain connects TRBV11-1 to TRBJ1-1; D is undetermined. Germline V gene sequence: CDR1 SGHAT, CDR2 FQDESV (reference sequence). The length of the CDR3 is 16 residues. V was cut by 1 base and J by 0 bases, with 12 bases left in between. CDR3 DNA: TGTGCCAGCAGCTTAGGGACGGCTCTGATGAACACTGAAGCTTTCTTT. Translated: CASSLGTALMNTEAFF. The full variable domain, in which reference TRBV11-1 and TRBJ1-1 provide the parts outside the CDR3, is EAEVAQSPRYKITEKSQAVAFWCDPISGHATLYWYRQILGQGPELLVQFQDESVVDDSQLPKDRFSAERLKGVDSTLKIQPAELGDSAMYLCASSLGTALMNTEAFFGQGTRLTVV.

This clone was observed a few times. V is TRBV9 and J is TRBJ2-1, with no clear D. V was shortened by 0 bases and J by 0 bases, with 7 bases between the two germline ends. CDR3 size: 15 residues. CDR1 and CDR2 (germline): SGDLS, YYNGEE. CDR3 sequence (DNA): TGTGCCAGCAGCGTAGGACTGAGCTCCTACAATGAGCAGTTCTTC. Translation: CASSVGLSSYNEQFF.

The chain carries TRBV7-2 and TRBJ2-7, with TRBD2 matching 15 bases. The CDR3 is 15 amino acids. Germline lookup yields CDR1 SGHTA and CDR2 FQGNSA. V lost 5 bases and J lost 5; bases outside the gene matches: 4. As DNA, the CDR3 is TGTGCCAGCAGCCCCTGGACTAGCGGGAGGGACGAGCAGTACTTC. This encodes CASSPWTSGRDEQYF.

The V and J genes are TRBV28 and TRBJ2-7; weak D call: TRBD2 (5 bases). In germline, CDR1 is MDHEN, CDR2 SYDVKM. Trimming took off 4 bases at V and 0 bases at J, with 10 bases between the two ends. This CDR3 comprises 14 residues. CDR3 DNA sequence: TGTGCCAGCAGTTACCCGGGGAACTCCTACGAGCAGTACTTC. It specifies CASSYPGNSYEQYF.

In this sample, this clone turned up a few times. J is TRBJ2-3 and V is TRBV5-1; D is ambiguous. Germline CDR1 SGHRS, CDR2 YFSETQ. Trimming pared 0 bases from V and 0 bases from J, leaving 8 bases between. The CDR3 consists of 15 residues. CDR3 sequence: CASSLGAVSTDTQYF. DNA of the CDR3: TGCGCCAGCAGCTTGGGGGCGGTAAGCACAGATACGCAGTATTTT.

CDR3 sequence: CASSEGSGGNTIYF. The CDR3 nucleotides read TGTGCCAGCAGCGAAGGGTCAGGGGGAAACACCATATATTTT. V is TRBV7-9 and J is TRBJ1-3, with a weak D call TRBD1 (5 bases). CDR1 and CDR2 (germline): SEHNR, FQNEAQ (reference sequence). The CDR3 has 14 amino acids. Trimming removed 5 bases at V and 4 bases at J, with 12 bases between.

This chain connects TRBV7-8 to TRBJ2-4; tentatively, D is TRBD1 (6 bases). Deletions cut 5 bases from V and 4 bases from J, with 12 bases between. This CDR3 comprises 14 residues. CDR1 is SGHVS and CDR2 is FQNEAQ in the germline V gene. The CDR3 is CASSPPGTKNIQYF. CDR3 in DNA: TGTGCCAGCAGCCCCCCCGGGACAAAAAACATTCAGTACTTC.

The CDR3 spells CASSLPGGGGGEQFF. The CDR3 DNA reads as TGTGCCAGCAGTTTACCCGGGGGAGGCGGGGGGGAGCAGTTCTTC. This chain connects TRBV28 to TRBJ2-1, with TRBD2 matching 8 bases. V was clipped by 2 bases and J by 10 bases; unmatched bases: 10. Germline CDR1 is MDHEN and CDR2 is SYDVKM. This CDR3 has 15 residues. The full variable domain, with the rest looked up from reference TRBV28 and TRBJ2-1, is DVKVTQSSRYLVKRTGEKVFLECVQDMDHENMFWYRQDPGLGLRLIYFSYDVKMKEKGDIPEGYSVSREKKERFSLILESASTNQTSMYLCASSLPGGGGGEQFFGPGTRLTVL.

The gene calls are TRBV7-2 and TRBJ2-4; TRBD1 matches 8 bases. After removal of 7 bases from V and 2 bases from J, the junction contained 13 bases not matched to a gene. Looked up from germline, CDR1 is SGHTA and CDR2 is FQGNSA. The CDR3 totals 17 residues. This CDR3 is CASTGQGTGASKNIQYF. In DNA form, the CDR3 reads TGTGCCAGCACCGGACAGGGTACAGGAGCCTCCAAAAACATTCAGTACTTC.